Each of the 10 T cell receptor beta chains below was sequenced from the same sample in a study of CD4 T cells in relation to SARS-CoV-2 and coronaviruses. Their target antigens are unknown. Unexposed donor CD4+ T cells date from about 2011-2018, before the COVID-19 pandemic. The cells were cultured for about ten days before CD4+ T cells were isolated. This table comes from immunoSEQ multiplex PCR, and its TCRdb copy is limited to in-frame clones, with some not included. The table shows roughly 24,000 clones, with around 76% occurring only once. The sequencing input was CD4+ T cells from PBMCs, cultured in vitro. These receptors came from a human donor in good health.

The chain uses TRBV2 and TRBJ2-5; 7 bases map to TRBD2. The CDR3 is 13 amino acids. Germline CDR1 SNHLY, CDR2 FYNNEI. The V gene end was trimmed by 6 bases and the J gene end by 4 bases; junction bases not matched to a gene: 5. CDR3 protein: CASRRETLETQYF. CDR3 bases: TGTGCCAGCAGGCGGGAGACGCTAGAGACCCAGTACTTC.

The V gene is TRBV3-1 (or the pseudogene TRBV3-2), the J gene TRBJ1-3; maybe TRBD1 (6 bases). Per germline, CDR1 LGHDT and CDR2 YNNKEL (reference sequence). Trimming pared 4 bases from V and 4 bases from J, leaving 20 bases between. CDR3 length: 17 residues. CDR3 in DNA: TGTGCCAGCAGCCCCCGGACAGTAGGCTACCTCGGAAACACCATATATTTT. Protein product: CASSPRTVGYLGNTIYF.

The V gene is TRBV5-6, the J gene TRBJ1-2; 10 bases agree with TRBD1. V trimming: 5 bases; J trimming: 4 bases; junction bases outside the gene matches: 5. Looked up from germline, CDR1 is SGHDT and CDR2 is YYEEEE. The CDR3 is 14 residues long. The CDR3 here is CASSMDRGSYGYTF. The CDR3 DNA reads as TGTGCCAGCAGTATGGACAGGGGGTCCTATGGCTACACCTTC.

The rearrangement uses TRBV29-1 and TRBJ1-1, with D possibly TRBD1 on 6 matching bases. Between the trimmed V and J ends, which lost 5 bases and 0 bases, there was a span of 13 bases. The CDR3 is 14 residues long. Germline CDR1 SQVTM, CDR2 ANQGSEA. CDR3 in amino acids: CSVTGFPMNTEAFF. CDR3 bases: TGCAGCGTTACAGGGTTCCCTATGAACACTGAAGCTTTCTTT.

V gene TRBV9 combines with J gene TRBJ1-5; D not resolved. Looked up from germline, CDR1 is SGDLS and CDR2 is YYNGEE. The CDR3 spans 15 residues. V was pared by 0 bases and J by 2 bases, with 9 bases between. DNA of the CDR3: TGTGCCAGCAGCGTAGGGCCCGGTGGCAATCAGCCCCAGCATTTT. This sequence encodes CASSVGPGGNQPQHF. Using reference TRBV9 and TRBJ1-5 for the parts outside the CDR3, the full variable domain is DSGVTQTPKHLITATGQRVTLRCSPRSGDLSVYWYQQSLDQGLQFLIQYYNGEERAKGNILERFSAQQFPDLHSELNLSSLELGDSALYFCASSVGPGGNQPQHFGDGTRLSIL.

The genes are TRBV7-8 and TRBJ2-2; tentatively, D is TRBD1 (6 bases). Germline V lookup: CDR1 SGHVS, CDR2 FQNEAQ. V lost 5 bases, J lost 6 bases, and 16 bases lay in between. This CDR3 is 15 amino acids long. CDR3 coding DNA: TGTGCCAGCAGCCATTTACAGGGTCGGGCCGGGGAGCTGTTTTTT. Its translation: CASSHLQGRAGELFF.

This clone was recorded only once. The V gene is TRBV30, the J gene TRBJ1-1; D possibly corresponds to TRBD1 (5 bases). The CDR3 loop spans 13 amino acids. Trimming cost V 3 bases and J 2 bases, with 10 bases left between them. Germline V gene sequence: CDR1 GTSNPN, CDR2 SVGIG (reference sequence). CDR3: CAWRGQYNTEAFF. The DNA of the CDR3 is TGTGCCTGGAGAGGACAATATAACACTGAAGCTTTCTTT.

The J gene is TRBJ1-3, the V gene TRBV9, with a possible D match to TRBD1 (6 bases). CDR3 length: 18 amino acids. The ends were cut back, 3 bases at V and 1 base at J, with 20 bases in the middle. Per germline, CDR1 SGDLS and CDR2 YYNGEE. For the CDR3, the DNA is TGTGCCAGCAGCGCCTCCGGGGGCATCGGTGTTTCTGGAAACACCATATATTTT. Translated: CASSASGGIGVSGNTIYF.

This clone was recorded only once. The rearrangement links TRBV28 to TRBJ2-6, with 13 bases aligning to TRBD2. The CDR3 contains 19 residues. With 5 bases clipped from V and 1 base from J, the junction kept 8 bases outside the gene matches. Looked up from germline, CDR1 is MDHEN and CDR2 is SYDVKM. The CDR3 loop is CASSIIGTSGISGANVLTF. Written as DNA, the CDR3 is TGTGCCAGCAGTATAATCGGGACTAGCGGGATTTCTGGGGCCAACGTCCTGACTTTC.

CDR3 amino acids: CASSYPPGLGTDTQYF. CDR3 nucleotide sequence: TGTGCCAGCAGTTACCCGCCGGGACTAGGAACCGATACGCAGTATTTT. This chain joins TRBV6-6 and TRBJ2-3, with 8 bases lining up with TRBD2. The V gene's germline CDR1 is MNHNY and CDR2 SVGAGI (reference sequence). J was trimmed by 6 bases and V by 2 bases; bases with no gene match: 10. There are 16 residues in the CDR3.